The present T cell receptor beta chain was sequenced within a study of a mutant IDH1 vaccine in newly diagnosed glioma. Study details: Treated patients, approximately 60% male and roughly 38% female, averaged about 40 years of age. Visit V12 was at week 35; visit V13 was at week 47.

Of note for this clone: The antigen is not known.

The sample's time point: week 35, safety follow-up. Topical imiquimod accompanied each vaccine dose, which consisted of 300 ug of mutant IDH1 20-mer peptide. The CDR3 contains 15 residues. Looked up from germline, CDR1 is MNHEY and CDR2 is SVGAGI. Trimming removed 5 bases from V and 4 bases from J; junction bases left unmatched: 6. Data came from immunoSEQ multiplex PCR; TCRdb stores just in-frame clones and leaves some out. The sample has approximately 50,000 clones; approximately 87% are singletons. The chain joins TRBV6-5 to TRBJ1-4; 8 nucleotides line up with TRBD1. Material: PBMCs, obtained from a glioma patient whose treatment included an IDH1 peptide vaccine. This TCR came from a man between 40 and 49 years old with glioma. The CDR3 DNA sequence: TGTGCCAGCAGTCCAGGGGGCGCAGTTAATGAAAAACTGTTTTTT. This translates into CASSPGGAVNEKLFF.